This is a list of T cell receptor beta chains from one sample in a study of cytomegalovirus exposure and HLA in healthy donors. Data came from immunoSEQ multiplex PCR; TCRdb stores just in-frame clones and leaves some out. This table has 120,000 to 150,000 clones, 75% to 90% appearing once. Sequencing input: PBMCs. These receptors were taken from a young woman in good health and CMV-seronegative. The CDR3 runs from the conserved cysteine through the conserved F or W. A D gene is named only where the DNA matches it firmly. The size entry is marked missing in some rows and otherwise reads once, few, many or a size class.

v_gene	d_gene	abundance	len	j_gene	CDR3nt	CDR3aa
TRBV5-1	TRBD2	.	15	TRBJ2-7	TGCGCCAGCAGCCCAGGACTAGCGGGAGGGCCCGAGCAGTACTTC	CASSPGLAGGPEQYF
TRBV19	.	.	14	TRBJ1-1	TGTGCCAGTAGTCCCCAAGGGAACAGGGCAATAGCTTTCTTT	CASSPQGNRAIAFF
TRBV28	.	.	19	TRBJ1-1	TGTGCCACCACCACCTTAAGTTTCAAACGAATCCCGCGTAACACTGAAGCTTTCTTT	CATTTLSFKRIPRNTEAFF
TRBV18	TRBD2	.	14	TRBJ2-3	TGTGCCAGCTCAAAGCGGGAGAGCGCAGATACGCAGTATTTT	CASSKRESADTQYF
TRBV7-2	.	.	17	TRBJ2-2	TGTGCCAGCAGCGGACGTAGACAGGCCATTAGGGCCGGGGAGCTGTTTTTT	CASSGRRQAIRAGELFF
TRBV7-3	.	.	15	TRBJ1-1	TGTGCCAGCAGCTTAATACCAGGAACGAACACTGAAGCTTTCTTT	CASSLIPGTNTEAFF
TRBV15	.	.	15	TRBJ2-3	TGTGCCACCAGCAGAGAGGGCAGACGCACAGATACGCAGTATTTT	CATSREGRRTDTQYF
TRBV7-9	TRBD1	.	17	TRBJ2-7	TGTGCCAGCAGCCCCCGACGCCCCGGGACAGAGTCCTACGAGCAGTACTTC	CASSPRRPGTESYEQYF
TRBV5-4	.	.	15	TRBJ2-3	TGTGCCAGCAGCTGGCGGGACGGCAGCACAGATACGCAGTATTTT	CASSWRDGSTDTQYF
TRBV5-4	TRBD1	.	15	TRBJ2-1	TGTGCCAGCAGCCGGGACAGGGTGGCCTACAATGAGCAGTTCTTC	CASSRDRVAYNEQFF
TRBV9	.	.	15	TRBJ2-5	TGTGCCAGCAGCGTGGGACTCGCGTTCCAAGAGACCCAGTACTTC	CASSVGLAFQETQYF
TRBV10-3	.	.	12	TRBJ1-3	TGTGCCATCGTGTCAGGGGGAAACACCATATATTTT	CAIVSGGNTIYF
TRBV6-6	.	once	15	TRBJ1-3	TGTGCCAGCAGTTACTCATTCTCCTCTGGAAACACCATATATTTT	CASSYSFSSGNTIYF
TRBV30	TRBD1	.	15	TRBJ1-1	TGTGCCTGGGCGACAGGGGGTGGCGTGAACACTGAAGCTTTCTTT	CAWATGGGVNTEAFF
TRBV18	.	.	13	TRBJ1-2	TGTGCCAGCTCACTCCAGGGGAACTATGGCTACACCTTC	CASSLQGNYGYTF
TRBV5-6	TRBD1	.	18	TRBJ1-4	TGTGCCAGCAGCTTGAGCCCCGAAACAGGGGCAACTAATGAAAAACTGTTTTTT	CASSLSPETGATNEKLFF
TRBV4-1	TRBD1	.	15	TRBJ2-7	TGCGCCAGCAGTAACGAAAGGACAGGGGGGAGCGAGCAGTACTTC	CASSNERTGGSEQYF
TRBV4-3	.	.	14	TRBJ1-2	TGCGCCAGCAGCCAAGAGAGGGCGAACTATGGCTACACCTTC	CASSQERANYGYTF
TRBV18	TRBD2	once	16	TRBJ2-2	TGTGCCAGCTCACCCCTCCGGACTAGCATGTCCGGGGAGCTGTTTTTT	CASSPLRTSMSGELFF
TRBV11-2	TRBD2	.	14	TRBJ2-3	TGTGCCAGTAGCGGGAGGGGTTTCACAGATACGCAGTATTTT	CASSGRGFTDTQYF
TRBV10-3	.	.	14	TRBJ1-2	TGTGCCATCAGTGGGATGGCGGGGGTTAATGGCTACACCTTC	CAISGMAGVNGYTF
TRBV27	TRBD1	once	14	TRBJ2-7	TGTGCCAGCAGTCGGGACAGGGAATTTTACGAGCAGTACTTC	CASSRDREFYEQYF
TRBV6-6	.	.	15	TRBJ2-7	TGTGCCAGCAGTTATGGAGAGGGAATGACCTACGAGCAGTACTTC	CASSYGEGMTYEQYF
TRBV28	.	.	18	TRBJ2-7	TGTGCCAGCAGTTCCCTTAGGGCCGGGACAACCATCTCCTACGAGCAGTACTTC	CASSSLRAGTTISYEQYF
TRBV30	.	.	13	TRBJ2-7	TGTGCCTGGAGTTCATCGGGAGACCTTACGCAGTACTTC	CAWSSSGDLTQYF
TRBV7-9	.	.	14	TRBJ2-5	TGTTCCAGCAGCTTAGTAGGGGAGGTCGAGACCCAGTACTTC	CSSSLVGEVETQYF
TRBV6-5	.	.	15	TRBJ1-1	TGTGCCAGCAGTTACTCTTGGGCCGAGAACACTGAAGCTTTCTTT	CASSYSWAENTEAFF
TRBV15	.	.	13	TRBJ1-1	TGTGCCACCGCGGGGTTTCCCTACACTGAAGCTTTCTTT	CATAGFPYTEAFF
TRBV19	.	.	15	TRBJ1-2	TGTGCCAGTAGTATAGCATCGGGGGGCTTCGATGGCTACACCTTC	CASSIASGGFDGYTF
TRBV19	TRBD2	.	15	TRBJ2-4	TGTGCCAGTAAGATAGCGGGGCTAGCCAAAAACATTCAGTACTTC	CASKIAGLAKNIQYF
TRBV19	TRBD1	.	16	TRBJ1-2	TGTGCCAGTAGTATGGGGTTCGGGCAGGGGGCAAATGGCTACACCTTC	CASSMGFGQGANGYTF
TRBV19	TRBD1	.	15	TRBJ1-2	TGTGCCAGTCGAGGGACAGGGGTCCCGTTCAAAGGCTACACCTTC	CASRGTGVPFKGYTF
TRBV19	TRBD2	.	16	TRBJ2-7	TGTGCCAGTAGTACGTTAGCGGGAGAGAGCTCCTACGAGCAGTACTTC	CASSTLAGESSYEQYF
TRBV7-8	TRBD2	.	16	TRBJ2-1	TGTGCCAGCAGCTTAGCCCCTAGCGGGGAGTACAATGAGCAGTTCTTC	CASSLAPSGEYNEQFF
TRBV7-9	TRBD1	few	15	TRBJ1-4	TGTGCCAGCAGCCGAGGGTCGGGACAGACTGAAAAACTGTTTTTT	CASSRGSGQTEKLFF
TRBV12-5	TRBD1	.	18	TRBJ2-5	TGTGCTAGTGGTTTGGCTCCCGACAGGGGGCTGAGTGTGGAGACCCAGTACTTC	CASGLAPDRGLSVETQYF
TRBV18	TRBD1	.	14	TRBJ1-2	TGTGCCAGCTCACGCTCCGGGACAGGGGGTGGCTACACCTTC	CASSRSGTGGGYTF
TRBV7-9	.	.	12	TRBJ2-5	TGTGCCAGCAGCTGGGGCGAAGAGACCCAGTACTTC	CASSWGEETQYF
TRBV2	TRBD1	.	15	TRBJ1-2	TGTGCCAGCAGTGAAGCTCGACAGGGGGCGCGTGGCTACACCTTC	CASSEARQGARGYTF
TRBV27	.	.	13	TRBJ2-2	TGTGCCAGCAGTTTATCGCGCACCGGGGAGCTGTTTTTT	CASSLSRTGELFF